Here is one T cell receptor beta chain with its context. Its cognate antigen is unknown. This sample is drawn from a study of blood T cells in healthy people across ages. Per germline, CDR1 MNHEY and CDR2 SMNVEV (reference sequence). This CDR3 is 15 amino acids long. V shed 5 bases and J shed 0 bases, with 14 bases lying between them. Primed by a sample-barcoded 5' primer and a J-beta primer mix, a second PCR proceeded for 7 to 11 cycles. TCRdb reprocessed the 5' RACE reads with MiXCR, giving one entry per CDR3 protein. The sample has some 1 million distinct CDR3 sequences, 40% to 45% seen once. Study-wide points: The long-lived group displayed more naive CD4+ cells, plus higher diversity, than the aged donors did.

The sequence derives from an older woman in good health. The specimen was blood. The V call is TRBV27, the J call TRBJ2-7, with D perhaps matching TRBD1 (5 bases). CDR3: CASSARWGGSYEQYF. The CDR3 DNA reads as TGTGCCAGCAGTGCCCGATGGGGCGGCTCCTACGAGCAGTACTTC.